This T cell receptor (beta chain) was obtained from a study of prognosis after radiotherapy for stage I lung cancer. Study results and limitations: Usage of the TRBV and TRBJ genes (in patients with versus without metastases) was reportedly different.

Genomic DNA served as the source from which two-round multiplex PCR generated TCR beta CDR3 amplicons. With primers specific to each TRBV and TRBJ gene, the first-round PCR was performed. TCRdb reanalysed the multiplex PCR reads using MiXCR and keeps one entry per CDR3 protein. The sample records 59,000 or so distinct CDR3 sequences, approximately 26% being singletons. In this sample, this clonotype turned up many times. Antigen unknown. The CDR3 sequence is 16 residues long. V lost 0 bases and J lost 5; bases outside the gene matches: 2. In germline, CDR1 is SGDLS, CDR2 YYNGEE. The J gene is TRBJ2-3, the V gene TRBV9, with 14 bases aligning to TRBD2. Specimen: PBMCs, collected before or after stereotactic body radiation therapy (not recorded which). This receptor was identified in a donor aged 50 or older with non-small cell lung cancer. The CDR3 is CASSVGTSGGKDTQYF. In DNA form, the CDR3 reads TGTGCCAGCAGCGTAGGGACTAGCGGGGGGAAAGATACGCAGTATTTT.